The 22 T cell receptor beta chains given below trace back to one sample, sequenced in a study of cytomegalovirus exposure and HLA in healthy donors. A multiplex PCR was run with 60 Vbeta primers and 13 Jbeta primers. The method was immunoSEQ multiplex PCR; TCRdb's version includes in-frame clones alone and lacks a portion of them. The sample shows about 200,000 clones, 75% to 90% of them seen only once. The sample was PBMCs. The receptors originated from a woman in her twenties or thirties in good health and CMV-seronegative.

This clone was recorded only once. The chain carries TRBV11-2 and TRBJ2-3; D unclear. The length of the CDR3 is 12 residues. Between the trimmed V and J ends, which lost 3 bases and 5 bases, there was a span of 6 bases. The germline gives CDR1 SGHAT, CDR2 FQNNGV. The CDR3 region is CASSFYEDTQYF. The CDR3, as DNA: TGTGCCAGCAGCTTCTACGAAGATACGCAGTATTTT.

The chain links TRBV2 to TRBJ2-7; 11 nucleotides align to TRBD2. Germline assignment: CDR1 SNHLY and CDR2 FYNNEI. V dropped 10 bases and J dropped 5; count of bases not matched to a gene: 25. CDR3 length: 19 residues. The DNA of the CDR3 is TGTGCCATCCAAGGGCGCGAGGGACTAGCGGACCCACATAAGAACGAGCAGTACTTC. Protein: CAIQGREGLADPHKNEQYF.

The chain joins TRBV2 to TRBJ1-6, with D unclear. CDR1 SNHLY and CDR2 FYNNEI come from the germline V gene. The CDR3 has 13 amino acids. Trimming took 7 bases from V and 10 from J, leaving 14 bases between them. In nucleotides, the CDR3 is TGTGCCAGCATTAGGGAGAGGGAGTCACCCCTCCACTTT. Translating gives CASIRERESPLHF.

This chain connects TRBV9 to TRBJ2-3; D may be TRBD2 (5 bases). CDR1 and CDR2 from the germline V gene are SGDLS and YYNGEE. V was pared by 2 bases and J by 1 base, with 14 bases between. The CDR3 consists of 16 residues. The CDR3 spells CASSVERSRGTDTQYF. The DNA for the CDR3 is TGTGCCAGCAGCGTTGAGCGGTCGAGAGGCACAGATACGCAGTATTTT.

About this clone itself: This CDR3 is also generated by other DNA sequences in the sample. The rearrangement links TRBV4-1 to TRBJ2-3; 13 nucleotides line up with TRBD2. The germline CDR1 and CDR2 sequences are MGHRA and YSYEKL. With V trimmed by 3 bases and J by 6 bases, 9 bases remained unmatched. The CDR3 consists of 17 residues. CDR3 amino acids: CASSHFGLAGVGDTQYF. As DNA, the CDR3 is TGCGCCAGCAGCCACTTCGGACTAGCGGGAGTGGGGGATACGCAGTATTTT.

V is TRBV4-2 and J is TRBJ2-1, with D possibly matching TRBD2 (5 bases). V was shortened by 0 bases and J by 0 bases, with 9 bases between the two germline ends. CDR1 and CDR2 (germline): LGHNA, YNFKEQ. This CDR3 is 16 amino acids long. This CDR3 reads CASSQDGRVSYNEQFF. The CDR3 bases are TGTGCCAGCAGCCAAGATGGGCGGGTCTCCTACAATGAGCAGTTCTTC.

This chain uses TRBV19 with TRBJ2-7; D is possibly TRBD2 (5 bases). Trimming took off 1 base at V and 4 bases at J, with 11 bases between the two ends. Germline values: CDR1 LNHDA, CDR2 SQIVND (reference sequence). CDR3 length: 14 residues. DNA for the CDR3: TGTGCCAGTAGTATAGGACGAGGGCGATACGAGCAGTACTTC. Protein: CASSIGRGRYEQYF.

The V and J genes are TRBV5-4 and TRBJ2-1; D perhaps matches TRBD2 (6 bases). The CDR3 length is 12 residues. Deletions cut 5 bases from V and 6 bases from J, with 9 bases between. CDR1 is SGHNT, CDR2 YYREEE, per germline (reference sequence). The CDR3 sequence is CASSQTSNEQFF. The CDR3 coding sequence is TGTGCCAGCAGTCAGACTAGCAATGAGCAGTTCTTC. The full variable domain, with the rest looked up from reference TRBV5-4 and TRBJ2-1, is ETGVTQSPTHLIKTRGQQVTLRCSSQSGHNTVSWYQQALGQGPQFIFQYYREEENGRGNFPPRFSGLQFPNYSSELNVNALELDDSALYLCASSQTSNEQFFGPGTRLTVL.

The chain uses TRBV19 and TRBJ1-5; D is unresolved. In germline, CDR1 is LNHDA, CDR2 SQIVND (reference sequence). The V gene lost 3 bases and the J gene lost 5 bases, with 8 bases spanning the gap. The CDR3 contains 13 residues. The CDR3 nucleotides are TGTGCCAGTAGTATTAACTCGGATCAGCCCCAGCATTTT. Its protein product is CASSINSDQPQHF.

The rearrangement joins TRBV4-1 to TRBJ1-2, with TRBD1 identical over 9 bases. Germline CDR1 is MGHRA and CDR2 is YSYEKL. CDR3 length: 16 amino acids. V was pared by 4 bases and J by 2 bases, with 8 bases of the junction left unmatched. For the CDR3, the DNA is TGCGCCAGCAGCCCGACCGGGACAGGGCCAAACTATGGCTACACCTTC. This encodes CASSPTGTGPNYGYTF.

The rearrangement uses TRBV7-9 and TRBJ2-5, with D perhaps matching TRBD2 (5 bases). The V gene lost 3 bases and the J gene lost 0 bases, with 11 bases spanning the gap. Per germline, CDR1 SEHNR and CDR2 FQNEAQ (reference sequence). The CDR3 has 15 residues. CDR3: CASSFRGSYQETQYF. The CDR3 DNA is TGTGCCAGCAGCTTTCGCGGGTCGTACCAAGAGACCCAGTACTTC.

This chain links TRBV6-1 with TRBJ2-2; the D gene is possibly TRBD2 (5 bases). The germline gives CDR1 MNHNS, CDR2 SASEGT. Trimming took 6 bases from V and 0 from J, leaving 8 bases between them. This CDR3 is 14 amino acids long. CDR3: CASRGSANTGELFF. The CDR3 coding sequence is TGTGCCAGCAGGGGGAGTGCGAACACCGGGGAGCTGTTTTTT.

This chain links TRBV29-1 with TRBJ2-1; D perhaps matches TRBD1 (6 bases). V was cut by 6 bases and J by 5 bases, with 17 bases left in between. Germline assignment: CDR1 SQVTM and CDR2 ANQGSEA. The CDR3 totals 14 residues. The CDR3 DNA follows: TGCAGCGTCGGCGTACAGGGAACCCACAATGAGCAGTTCTTC. Protein product: CSVGVQGTHNEQFF.

This rearrangement joins TRBV10-1 to TRBJ1-5, with 10 bases identical to TRBD1. Germline trimming cut 5 bases from V and 5 bases from J; bases unmatched to any gene: 3. The CDR3 loop spans 14 amino acids. Germline CDR1 reads WNHNN; CDR2 reads SYGVQD (reference sequence). CDR3 DNA sequence: TGCGCCAGCAGTCCCGGGACAGGGGATCAGCCCCAGCATTTT. It translates to CASSPGTGDQPQHF.

Here the CDR3 reads CASSFPSTGVSYEQYF. The CDR3 DNA follows: TGCGCCAGCAGCTTCCCCAGCACAGGGGTCTCCTACGAGCAGTACTTC. This chain connects TRBV5-1 to TRBJ2-7; 7 bases align to TRBD1. Germline lookup yields CDR1 SGHRS and CDR2 YFSETQ. V was pared by 2 bases and J by 0 bases, with 8 bases of the junction left unmatched. The CDR3 is 16 residues long.

The chain recombines TRBV19 with TRBJ2-1, with 11 positions matching TRBD2. Germline lookup yields CDR1 LNHDA and CDR2 SQIVND (reference sequence). The CDR3 length is 16 residues. The ends lost 2 bases at V and 5 bases at J; junction bases unmatched: 5. CDR3 sequence: CASSIPSGRRNNEQFF. CDR3 DNA: TGTGCCAGTAGTATACCTAGCGGGAGGAGAAACAATGAGCAGTTCTTC. Complete variable domain (other parts from reference TRBV19 and TRBJ2-1): DGGITQSPKYLFRKEGQNVTLSCEQNLNHDAMYWYRQDPGQGLRLIYYSQIVNDFQKGDIAEGYSVSREKKESFPLTVTSAQKNPTAFYLCASSIPSGRRNNEQFFGPGTRLTVL.

The J gene is TRBJ2-1, the V gene TRBV6-5, with D possibly being TRBD2 (6 bases). V was shortened by 0 bases and J by 8 bases, with 11 bases between the two germline ends. This CDR3 is built from 14 residues. Looked up from germline, CDR1 is MNHEY and CDR2 is SVGAGI. CDR3 region: CASSYSRERHEQFF. For the CDR3, the DNA is TGTGCCAGCAGTTACTCACGGGAGAGGCATGAGCAGTTCTTC.

This chain joins TRBV7-9 and TRBJ1-4, with TRBD1 matching over 11 bases. The ends lost 5 bases at V and 7 bases at J; junction bases unmatched: 6. The CDR3 has 15 residues. CDR1 SEHNR and CDR2 FQNEAQ come from the germline V gene (reference sequence). This CDR3 is CASSHGQGAGEKLFF. For the CDR3, the DNA is TGTGCCAGCAGCCACGGACAGGGGGCAGGTGAAAAACTGTTTTTT.

The chain employs TRBV29-1 and TRBJ2-5; 12 bases map to TRBD2. CDR1 SQVTM and CDR2 ANQGSEA come from the germline V gene. Trimming at V came to 7 bases and at J to 5 bases, leaving 5 bases not matched to a gene. The CDR3 loop spans 13 amino acids. DNA of the CDR3: TGCAGCGGAACACTAGCGGGGGGCGAGACCCAGTACTTC. Translated: CSGTLAGGETQYF.

This rearrangement joins TRBV28 to TRBJ2-7; 9 nucleotides line up with TRBD1. This CDR3 comprises 14 residues. Losses at the gene ends were 4 bases for V and 2 bases for J; bases not matched to a gene: 3. Germline CDR1 MDHEN, CDR2 SYDVKM. The CDR3 here is CASSWTGATYEQYF. The CDR3 nucleotides read TGTGCCAGCAGTTGGACAGGGGCCACCTACGAGCAGTACTTC.

The chain couples TRBV11-2 to TRBJ1-2; 10 bases match TRBD1. The junction had 3 bases not matched to a gene; V was cut back by 5 bases and J by 6 bases. The CDR3 sequence is 13 residues long. Germline-derived CDR1 and CDR2 are SGHAT and FQNNGV. This CDR3 reads CASSPGTGDGYTF. The DNA of the CDR3 is TGTGCCAGCAGCCCGGGGACAGGGGATGGCTACACCTTC.

The rearrangement links TRBV7-6 to TRBJ1-2, with D possibly TRBD1 on 6 matching bases. Looked up from germline, CDR1 is SGHVS and CDR2 is FNYEAQ. V lost 1 base and J 3 bases, leaving 15 bases between the germline ends. CDR3 length: 16 amino acids. The CDR3 DNA follows: TGTGCCAGCAGCTTAGGGGGTCAGGGGACCCACTATGGCTACACCTTC. Translation: CASSLGGQGTHYGYTF. The entire variable domain, with the rest obtained from reference TRBV7-6 and TRBJ1-2, is as follows: GAGVSQSPRYKVTKRGQDVALRCDPISGHVSLYWYRQALGQGPEFLTYFNYEAQQDKSGLPNDRFSAERPEGSISTLTIQRTEQRDSAMYRCASSLGGQGTHYGYTFGSGTRLTVV.